The clone carrying this T cell receptor beta chain is a singleton in its sample. This sample is drawn from a study of T cells in narcolepsy. Across the study: Donors had narcolepsy type 1 or type 2, or were healthy controls.

The germline CDR1 and CDR2 sequences are SGHAT and FQNNGV. The CDR3 is 14 residues long. The germline V and J ends were trimmed by 3 bases and 5 bases, with 8 bases remaining between them. The repertoire was sequenced with immunoSEQ multiplex PCR; TCRdb's copy has only in-frame clones and lacks some. The table includes tens of thousands of clones, more than 75% detected once. V gene TRBV11-2 combines with J gene TRBJ1-6; no clear D. The source material was memory (CD45RA-) CD4+ T cells from blood. The source of this sequence is a human donor in good health. CDR3 nucleotide sequence: TGTGCCAGCAGCTTGTCGGGGAATAATTCACCCCTCCACTTT. Its protein product is CASSLSGNNSPLHF.